Each of the 23 T cell receptor beta chains below was sequenced from the same sample in a study of blood T cell repertoires in COVID-19. Data came from immunoSEQ multiplex PCR; TCRdb stores just in-frame clones and leaves some out. The table has some 160,000 clones, 80% to 90% seen once. The material sequenced was peripheral blood. Every receptor here comes from an older woman with active COVID-19.

The genes are TRBV2 and TRBJ2-5, with D unresolved. CDR1 is SNHLY and CDR2 is FYNNEI in the germline V gene. CDR3 size: 11 residues. The V end lost 8 bases, the J end lost 3 bases, and 7 bases lay between the germline ends. The CDR3 loop is CASRSEETQYF. Here the CDR3 DNA reads TGTGCCAGCCGGAGCGAAGAGACCCAGTACTTC.

This clone has just one count. The chain employs TRBV9 and TRBJ1-1; TRBD1 matches 9 bases. From germline, CDR1 is SGDLS and CDR2 YYNGEE. V trimming: 4 bases; J trimming: 2 bases; junction bases outside the gene matches: 6. This CDR3 has 15 residues. CDR3 nucleotides: TGTGCCAGCAGCCTCTCGGGACAGGGCAACACTGAAGCTTTCTTT. Translation gives CASSLSGQGNTEAFF.

The chain links TRBV5-1 to TRBJ1-2, with D maybe TRBD1 (6 bases). V lost 5 bases and J 1 base, leaving 9 bases between the germline ends. The length of the CDR3 is 13 residues. The V gene's germline CDR1 is SGHRS and CDR2 YFSETQ. CDR3 residues: CASRPDSNYGYTF. CDR3 sequence (DNA): TGCGCCAGCAGACCGGACAGTAACTATGGCTACACCTTC.

V is TRBV10-1 and J is TRBJ2-5; 8 bases agree with TRBD2. Germline CDR1 and CDR2: WNHNN and SYGVQD (reference sequence). V was pared by 4 bases and J by 5 bases, with 9 bases of the junction left unmatched. The CDR3 covers 15 residues. In DNA form, the CDR3 reads TGCGCCAGCAGTGCATCAACGGGAGGGAAGGAGACCCAGTACTTC. This encodes CASSASTGGKETQYF.

This clone appeared once. The V gene is TRBV29-1, the J gene TRBJ1-2; TRBD1 agrees at 11 bases. The CDR3 runs to 14 residues. Germline V CDR1 and CDR2: SQVTM, ANQGSEA. Trimming at V came to 0 bases and at J to 7 bases, leaving 4 bases not matched to a gene. The CDR3 reads CSVEDRGTGGGYTF. As DNA, the CDR3 is TGCAGCGTTGAAGATCGAGGGACAGGGGGTGGCTACACCTTC. Together with reference TRBV29-1 and TRBJ1-2, the CDR3 gives the full variable domain: SAVISQKPSRDICQRGTSLTIQCQVDSQVTMMFWYRQQPGQSLTLIATANQGSEATYESGFVIDKFPISRPNLTFSTLTVSNMSPEDSSIYLCSVEDRGTGGGYTFGSGTRLTVV.

V gene TRBV11-2 combines with J gene TRBJ2-2; 9 bases are shared with TRBD2. Per the germline V gene, CDR1 is SGHAT and CDR2 is FQNNGV. V lost 8 bases, J lost 2 bases, and 9 bases stayed unmatched. The CDR3 extends over 16 amino acids. The CDR3 protein is CASPSSGRLNTGELFF. In DNA form, the CDR3 reads TGTGCCAGCCCTTCGAGCGGGAGGTTAAACACCGGGGAGCTGTTTTTT.

The chain carries TRBV19 and TRBJ2-7; a weak D match, TRBD1 (6 bases). Trimming removed 3 bases from V and 4 bases from J, with 13 bases in between. The CDR3 loop spans 14 amino acids. CDR1 is LNHDA, CDR2 SQIVND, per germline (reference sequence). The CDR3 sequence is CASSMFGRGYEQYF. As DNA, the CDR3 is TGTGCCAGTAGTATGTTTGGCAGGGGTTACGAGCAGTACTTC.

The rearrangement joins TRBV6-5 to TRBJ2-3; D is ambiguous. The CDR3 is 14 amino acids. The V gene's germline CDR1 is MNHEY and CDR2 SVGAGI. V lost 6 bases and J 0 bases, leaving 10 bases between the germline ends. The CDR3 region has the DNA TGTGCCAGCAGGCCCCTATCTAGCACAGATACGCAGTATTTT. Translating it yields CASRPLSSTDTQYF.

This chain connects TRBV28 to TRBJ2-7; 9 bases are a match to TRBD1. The CDR3 contains 15 residues. V gave up 4 bases and J gave up 6 bases; unmatched junction bases: 10. Germline V gene sequence: CDR1 MDHEN, CDR2 SYDVKM. The DNA for the CDR3 is TGTGCCAGCAGTTCCCCGGGGACAGGGCTCTCCGAGCAGTACTTC. Amino acids: CASSSPGTGLSEQYF.

For this clone: Sequence at one end of the junction differs from germline and may be a read error. The rearrangement joins TRBV7-2 to TRBJ2-1; 10 nucleotides match TRBD2. The CDR3 runs to 15 residues. Germline lookup yields CDR1 SGHTA and CDR2 FQGNSA. The DNA of the CDR3 is TGTGCCAGCAGCCTAGCGGGAGTTGCCTACAATGAGCAGTTCTTC. Its translation is CASSLAGVAYNEQFF.

The genes are TRBV6-6 and TRBJ1-1, with no clear D. This CDR3 contains 15 residues. V lost 0 bases and J 9 bases, leaving 17 bases between the germline ends. Germline values: CDR1 MNHNY, CDR2 SVGAGI (reference sequence). CDR3 bases: TGTGCCAGCAGTTACTCGTCCAGACCTGAGGGTCAAGCTTTCTTT. Its protein product is CASSYSSRPEGQAFF.

Regarding this clone: Mismatch with germline at one junction end may stem from a read error. This chain connects TRBV7-7 to TRBJ1-2; 12 nucleotides match TRBD1. The CDR3 runs 15 residues. Looked up from germline, CDR1 is SSHAT and CDR2 is FNYEAQ (reference sequence). In DNA form, the CDR3 reads TGTGCTAGCAGCCCCGGGACAGGGGGCGCAGAGGGCTACACCTTC. Protein sequence: CASSPGTGGAEGYTF.

The rearrangement links TRBV28 to TRBJ1-1; D might be TRBD1 (5 bases). Trimming stripped 4 bases from V and 1 base from J, with 16 bases between. Germline assignment: CDR1 MDHEN and CDR2 SYDVKM. The CDR3 runs to 16 residues. The CDR3 nucleotides read TGTGCCAGCAGTTCTTTAAGGGGTTGGGAGAACACTGAAGCTTTCTTT. Translated: CASSSLRGWENTEAFF.

The genes are TRBV28 and TRBJ2-7; possibly TRBD1 for D (6 bases). Trimming cost V 5 bases and J 5 bases, with 13 bases left between them. This CDR3 contains 13 residues. CDR1 is MDHEN, CDR2 SYDVKM, per germline. CDR3 in DNA: TGTGCCAGCAGTCACTCACAGGGCCACGAGCAGTACTTC. This sequence encodes CASSHSQGHEQYF.

The rearrangement links TRBV19 to TRBJ1-1, with TRBD1 matching 8 bases. The V segment lost 6 bases and the J segment 4 bases; nucleotides outside the gene matches: 10. There are 15 residues in the CDR3. CDR1 is LNHDA and CDR2 is SQIVND in the germline V gene (reference sequence). CDR3 bases: TGTGCCAGTAGATATGCAGGGGGCCGGGGCACTGAAGCTTTCTTT. Protein: CASRYAGGRGTEAFF.

The V call is TRBV6-1, the J call TRBJ1-5, with D perhaps matching TRBD1 (5 bases). Trimming left V 3 bases short and J 7 bases short, with 10 bases between. The CDR3 is made up of 13 amino acids. Germline V gene data show CDR1 as MNHNS and CDR2 as SASEGT. The CDR3, as DNA: TGTGCCAGCAGTGAGGGGGAGGGCCAGCCCCAGCATTTT. This sequence encodes CASSEGEGQPQHF.

The rearrangement links TRBV3-1 (or the pseudogene TRBV3-2) to TRBJ2-1, with a weak D call TRBD2 (6 bases). Germline V lookup: CDR1 LGHDT, CDR2 YNNKEL (reference sequence). V was trimmed by 6 bases and J by 5 bases, leaving 17 bases between them. There are 15 residues in the CDR3. The CDR3 DNA reads as TGTGCCAGCAGGCGTCGGGGGTCTGCAGACAATGAGCAGTTCTTC. Amino acid sequence: CASRRRGSADNEQFF.

The chain links TRBV9 to TRBJ1-2; TRBD1 is a possible D gene (5 bases). Trimming cost V 10 bases and J 7 bases, with 26 bases left between them. CDR1 and CDR2 (germline): SGDLS, YYNGEE. CDR3 length: 15 amino acids. The CDR3 nucleotides read TGTGCCCGCCGCGCAGACGGGGGGGTAACTGGTGGCTACACCTTC. Translated, it gives CARRADGGVTGGYTF.

The CDR3 here is CAISAQGAQGAKYEQYF. The CDR3 DNA is TGTGCCATCAGTGCCCAGGGGGCACAGGGGGCAAAGTACGAGCAGTACTTC. The gene calls are TRBV10-3 and TRBJ2-7, with 9 bases lining up with TRBD1. This CDR3 is 17 amino acids long. With V trimmed by 4 bases and J by 4 bases, 14 bases remained unmatched. Germline-derived CDR1 and CDR2 are ENHRY and SYGVKD.

The gene calls are TRBV6-6 and TRBJ2-3; D not certain. CDR3 length: 14 amino acids. V was clipped by 0 bases and J by 3 bases, with 7 bases between them. CDR1 MNHNY and CDR2 SVGAGI come from the germline V gene (reference sequence). The CDR3 loop reads CASSYSAATDTQYF. The CDR3 DNA follows: TGTGCCAGCAGTTACTCGGCAGCGACAGATACGCAGTATTTT.

The chain links TRBV3-1 (or the pseudogene TRBV3-2) to TRBJ2-1; D gene unclear. This CDR3 has 15 amino acids. Germline loops: CDR1 LGHDT, CDR2 YNNKEL (reference sequence). V lost 1 base and J 4 bases, leaving 11 bases between the germline ends. The CDR3 protein is CASSQAQSRYNEQFF. CDR3 nucleotides: TGTGCCAGCAGCCAAGCTCAGTCCAGGTACAATGAGCAGTTCTTC.

The chain carries TRBV5-1 and TRBJ1-4; 7 positions agree with TRBD1. CDR3 size: 18 residues. Germline CDR1 SGHRS, CDR2 YFSETQ. The J segment lost 5 bases and the V segment lost 4 bases, leaving 17 bases of the junction unmatched. CDR3 region: CASSPGWASRGANEKLFF. The CDR3 DNA sequence: TGCGCCAGCAGCCCAGGTTGGGCGAGCAGGGGGGCAAATGAAAAACTGTTTTTT.

The chain uses TRBV6-1 and TRBJ1-2; 7 nucleotides align to TRBD1. This CDR3 comprises 17 residues. The junction had 15 bases not matched to a gene; V was cut back by 0 bases and J by 8 bases. CDR1 is MNHNS, CDR2 SASEGT, per germline. CDR3 residues: CASSEARRTGGPYGYTF. The DNA of the CDR3 is TGTGCCAGCAGTGAAGCGCGCCGGACAGGTGGACCCTACGGCTACACCTTC.